Listed here are 23 T cell receptor beta chains from one sample, sequenced in a study of OX40 agonist ivuxolimab in advanced cancers. The method was the immunoSEQ multiplex PCR assay. TCRdb holds this immuneACCESS table with in-frame rearrangements only. Some clones are missing; in checked studies, unresolved V genes explain under half, and the rest has no known cause. Within this sample are about 80,000 clones, with about four fifths of them counted one time only. The ten largest clonotypes hold 20% to 25% of the sample. Sample: CD4+ or CD8+ T cells sorted from blood, taken in a trial of the OX40 agonist ivuxolimab. The receptors come from an adult with an advanced solid tumor such as melanoma, head and neck, liver or kidney cancer.

The chain has TRBV9 and TRBJ2-7, with 11 bases lining up with TRBD2. The CDR3 totals 16 residues. Per germline, CDR1 SGDLS and CDR2 YYNGEE. V was pared by 0 bases and J by 7 bases, with 9 bases of the junction left unmatched. The CDR3 bases are TGTGCCAGCAGCGTAGCTTCTAGCGGGAGGACAGGGGAGCAGTACTTC. This encodes CASSVASSGRTGEQYF.

The chain employs TRBV4-3 and TRBJ1-5; D call uncertain. This CDR3 contains 16 residues. The germline V and J ends were trimmed by 1 base and 5 bases, with 15 bases remaining between them. Per germline, CDR1 LGHNA and CDR2 YSLEER. DNA of the CDR3: TGCGCCAGCAGCCAAGGTTTCGTGGCTGGCGATCAGCCCCAGCATTTT. Protein product: CASSQGFVAGDQPQHF.

This clone was recorded once. This chain links TRBV5-8 with TRBJ1-2; no reliable D call. Germline V CDR1 and CDR2: SGHTS, YDEGEE. V shed 2 bases and J shed 2 bases, with 4 bases lying between them. The CDR3 covers 12 residues. CDR3 in amino acids: CASSLFNYGYTF. The DNA of the CDR3 is TGTGCCAGCAGCTTATTCAACTATGGCTACACCTTC.

The V call is TRBV6-5, the J call TRBJ2-5; 7 nucleotides match TRBD2. The CDR3 is made up of 13 amino acids. J was trimmed by 2 bases and V by 6 bases; bases with no gene match: 3. Germline V gene data show CDR1 as MNHEY and CDR2 as SVGAGI. The CDR3 region has the DNA TGTGCCAGCAGGGCGGGGGATCAAGAGACCCAGTACTTC. Translating it yields CASRAGDQETQYF.

This clone was recorded a few times. V usage is TRBV15 and J usage is TRBJ2-7, with no clear D. The germline V gene has CDR1 LNHNV and CDR2 YYDKDF (reference sequence). The V end lost 5 bases, the J end lost 3 bases, and 20 bases lay between the germline ends. The CDR3 spans 16 residues. The CDR3 DNA sequence: TGTGCCACCAGCGAGATGCAAGGAGACTTAAGCTACGAGCAGTACTTC. Translation: CATSEMQGDLSYEQYF.

The CDR3 protein is CASSQEIQSATTDTQYF. CDR3 DNA sequence: TGCGCCAGCAGCCAAGAAATCCAGAGCGCTACCACAGATACGCAGTATTTT. The V gene is TRBV4-1, the J gene TRBJ2-3; D is unclear. Germline V lookup: CDR1 MGHRA, CDR2 YSYEKL. CDR3 length equals 17 residues. V lost 0 bases to trimming and J lost 2 bases, with 15 bases between them.

The J gene is TRBJ1-2, the V gene TRBV5-1; 11 nucleotides line up with TRBD1. Trimming cost V 2 bases and J 8 bases; bases outside gene matches: 5. The CDR3 is 14 amino acids. CDR1 is SGHRS and CDR2 is YFSETQ in the germline V gene. This CDR3 reads CASSFGTGGEGYTF. In nucleotides, the CDR3 is TGCGCCAGCAGCTTCGGGACAGGGGGAGAGGGCTACACCTTC.

This chain joins TRBV5-1 and TRBJ1-6, with 9 bases identical to TRBD1. Trimming removed 4 bases from V and 0 bases from J; junction bases left unmatched: 11. Germline-derived CDR1 and CDR2 are SGHRS and YFSETQ. The CDR3 consists of 19 residues. CDR3 in amino acids: CASSPGTGTTSSYNSPLHF. In DNA, the CDR3 is TGCGCCAGCAGCCCGGGGACAGGGACTACCAGCTCCTATAATTCACCCCTCCACTTT.

The chain is built from TRBV11-3 and TRBJ2-2; TRBD2 matches 10 bases. The V gene's germline CDR1 is SGHNT and CDR2 YENEEA. This CDR3 has 16 amino acids. The J segment lost 3 bases and the V segment lost 9 bases, leaving 10 bases of the junction unmatched. DNA for the CDR3: TGTGCCAGTACACTAGGGCTAGCGGGAGACACCGGGGAGCTGTTTTTT. Translating gives CASTLGLAGDTGELFF.

This clone was seen a few times. This chain links TRBV19 with TRBJ1-2; TRBD1 matches 7 bases. Germline V gives CDR1 LNHDA, CDR2 SQIVND (reference sequence). The CDR3 spans 14 residues. J gave up 3 bases and V 3 bases, and 4 bases lay outside the gene matches. The CDR3 nucleotides read TGTGCCAGTAGTATGGGGGACAGCTACTATGGCTACACCTTC. This gives the protein CASSMGDSYYGYTF.

CDR3 in DNA: TGTGCCAGCACAATGGGCCACCCAACCGGGGAGCTGTTTTTT. Amino acids: CASTMGHPTGELFF. The chain links TRBV6-5 to TRBJ2-2; no reliable D call. The V and J ends lost 7 bases and 5 bases respectively, with 14 bases between them. This CDR3 has 14 amino acids. Germline loops: CDR1 MNHEY, CDR2 SVGAGI.

The V call is TRBV6-1, the J call TRBJ1-4; D gene uncertain. The CDR3 has 15 residues. V lost 7 bases to trimming and J lost 2 bases, with 14 bases between them. In germline, CDR1 is MNHNS, CDR2 SASEGT. DNA for the CDR3: TGTGCCAGCACCCGGGGAGGGCCTACTAATGAAAAACTGTTTTTT. It specifies CASTRGGPTNEKLFF.

The chain is built from TRBV7-7 and TRBJ2-5, with no clear D. This CDR3 has 14 residues. Germline V gene sequence: CDR1 SSHAT, CDR2 FNYEAQ (reference sequence). Trimming left V 5 bases short and J 1 base short, with 11 bases between. CDR3: CASSPQFLQETQYF. The CDR3 nucleotides are TGTGCCAGCAGCCCACAGTTTCTCCAAGAGACCCAGTACTTC.

The V gene is TRBV7-2, the J gene TRBJ2-7, with TRBD2 identical over 11 bases. Germline V gives CDR1 SGHTA, CDR2 FQGNSA. This CDR3 has 16 residues. The J segment lost 4 bases and the V segment lost 2 bases, leaving 7 bases of the junction unmatched. As DNA, the CDR3 is TGTGCCAGCAGCTTACGGCCGGCTAGCGGGGGGTACGAGCAGTACTTC. This encodes CASSLRPASGGYEQYF.

The chain links TRBV5-4 to TRBJ2-4; D not certain. CDR1 and CDR2 (germline): SGHNT, YYREEE (reference sequence). The CDR3 loop spans 17 amino acids. V lost 2 bases and J 0 bases, leaving 15 bases between the germline ends. CDR3 sequence reads: CASSFPQGQVAKNIQYF. CDR3 sequence (DNA): TGTGCCAGCAGCTTCCCTCAAGGTCAGGTAGCCAAAAACATTCAGTACTTC.

The rearrangement uses TRBV2 and TRBJ1-2; no clear D. Germline V CDR1 and CDR2: SNHLY, FYNNEI. The CDR3 sequence is 13 residues long. The V and J ends lost 7 bases and 8 bases respectively, with 17 bases between them. The CDR3: CASTYVVGEGYTF. The CDR3 nucleotides read TGTGCCAGCACCTATGTAGTGGGCGAGGGCTACACCTTC.

This clone occurred a few times. The chain's CDR3 is CASSYSSYTF. CDR3 nucleotides: TGTGCCAGCAGTTACAGTAGCTACACCTTC. The chain combines TRBV2 with TRBJ1-2; D not resolved. V was clipped by 5 bases and J by 9 bases, with 7 bases between them. Germline lookup yields CDR1 SNHLY and CDR2 FYNNEI. The CDR3 spans 10 residues. Supplemented by reference TRBV2 and TRBJ1-2, the full variable domain reads EPEVTQTPSHQVTQMGQEVILRCVPISNHLYFYWYRQILGQKVEFLVSFYNNEISEKSEIFDDQFSVERPDGSNFTLKIRSTKLEDSAMYFCASSYSSYTFGSGTRLTVV.

V and J are TRBV7-9 and TRBJ2-2; the D is unclear. The length of the CDR3 is 13 residues. CDR1 SEHNR and CDR2 FQNEAQ come from the germline V gene (reference sequence). Trimming cost V 5 bases and J 3 bases, with 7 bases left between them. CDR3 loop: CASSHRDTGELFF. CDR3 DNA: TGTGCCAGCAGCCACCGGGACACCGGGGAGCTGTTTTTT.

V is TRBV30 and J is TRBJ2-1, with TRBD2 matching 11 bases. J lost 8 bases, V lost 4 bases, and 13 bases had no gene match. Germline V CDR1 and CDR2: GTSNPN, SVGIG (reference sequence). The CDR3 totals 16 residues. CDR3 nucleotides: TGTGCCTGGAATTCCTATGGACTAGCGGGTCAGGATGAGCAGTTCTTC. This codes for CAWNSYGLAGQDEQFF.

V gene TRBV6-6 combines with J gene TRBJ1-5; D is possibly TRBD1 (6 bases). Germline CDR1 is MNHNY and CDR2 is SVGAGI (reference sequence). The V end lost 6 bases, the J end lost 4 bases, and 13 bases lay between the germline ends. The CDR3 has 14 amino acids. This CDR3 reads CASRPGAGNQPQHF. The CDR3 bases are TGTGCCAGCAGGCCGGGGGCGGGGAATCAGCCCCAGCATTTT.

The chain joins TRBV6-1 to TRBJ1-2; D is unclear. Germline CDR1 reads MNHNS; CDR2 reads SASEGT. V was cut by 1 base and J by 4 bases, with 13 bases left in between. This CDR3 contains 15 residues. This CDR3 is CASSEEGLTGYGYTF. The CDR3 DNA reads as TGTGCCAGCAGTGAAGAAGGGTTGACTGGCTATGGCTACACCTTC.

The genes are TRBV30 and TRBJ2-3, with a possible D match to TRBD2 (6 bases). Germline V gene sequence: CDR1 GTSNPN, CDR2 SVGIG (reference sequence). V was pared by 2 bases and J by 0 bases, with 9 bases between. CDR3 length: 14 residues. CDR3 amino acids: CAWSQRASTDTQYF. In DNA form, the CDR3 reads TGTGCCTGGAGTCAGCGGGCTAGCACAGATACGCAGTATTTT. Drawing the rest from reference TRBV30 and TRBJ2-3, the complete variable domain is SQTIHQWPATLVQPVGSPLSLECTVEGTSNPNLYWYRQAAGRGLQLLFYSVGIGQISSEVPQNLSASRPQDRQFILSSKKLLLSDSGFYLCAWSQRASTDTQYFGPGTRLTVL.

The chain joins TRBV12-5 to TRBJ1-4; D may be TRBD1 (6 bases). The germline gives CDR1 LGHNT, CDR2 FRNRAP. Trimming cost V 4 bases and J 6 bases, with 15 bases left between them. The CDR3 extends over 15 amino acids. This CDR3 is CASGSLQGRDEKLFF. The CDR3 DNA reads as TGTGCTAGTGGTTCGTTACAGGGACGGGATGAAAAACTGTTTTTT.